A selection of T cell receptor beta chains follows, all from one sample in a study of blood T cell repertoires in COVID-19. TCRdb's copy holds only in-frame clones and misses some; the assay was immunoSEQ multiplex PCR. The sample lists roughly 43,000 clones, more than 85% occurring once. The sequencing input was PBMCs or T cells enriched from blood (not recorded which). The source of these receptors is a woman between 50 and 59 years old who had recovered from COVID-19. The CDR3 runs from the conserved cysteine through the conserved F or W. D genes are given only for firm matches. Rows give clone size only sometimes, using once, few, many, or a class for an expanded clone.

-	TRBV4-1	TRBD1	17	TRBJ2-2	TGCGCCAGCAGCCAAGGTGGGACAGGGGGGAACACCGGGGAGCTGTTTTTT	CASSQGGTGGNTGELFF
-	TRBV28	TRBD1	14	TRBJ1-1	TGTGCCAGCAGTTCGGGACAGGGAAACACTGAAGCTTTCTTT	CASSSGQGNTEAFF
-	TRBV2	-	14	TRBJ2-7	TGTGCCAGCAGTCCAGGGCACCCCTACGACGAGCAGTACTTC	CASSPGHPYDEQYF
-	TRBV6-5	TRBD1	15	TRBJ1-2	TGTGCCAGCAGGGACAGGGGACGATCGCCCCCGAGCTACACCTTC	CASRDRGRSPPSYTF
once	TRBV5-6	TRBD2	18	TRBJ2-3	TGTGCCAGCAGCGGGGGCCCCCTAGCGGGGGGGAGCACAGATACGCAGTATTTT	CASSGGPLAGGSTDTQYF
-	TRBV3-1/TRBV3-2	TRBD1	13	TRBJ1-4	TGTGCCAGCAGCGGAGGACAGGTTAAAAAACTGTTTTTT	CASSGGQVKKLFF
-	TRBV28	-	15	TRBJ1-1	TGTGCCAGCAGTGCCGGGGGGGCAATGAACACTGAAGCTTTCTTT	CASSAGGAMNTEAFF
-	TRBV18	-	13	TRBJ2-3	TGTGCCAGCTCACCACCGGAGACAGATACGCAGTATTTT	CASSPPETDTQYF
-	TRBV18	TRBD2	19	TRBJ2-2	TGTGCCAGCTCACCAAGATCACTAGCGGGAGGGCCAAATACCGGGGAGCTGTTTTTT	CASSPRSLAGGPNTGELFF
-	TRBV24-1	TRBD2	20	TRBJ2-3	TGTGCCACCAGTGATCCCGGGACTAGCGGGGGTAGGAGGTCCACAGATACGCAGTATTTT	CATSDPGTSGGRRSTDTQYF
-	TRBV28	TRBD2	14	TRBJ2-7	TGTGCCAGCAGTTTGGCTAGCGGGAGGGGCGAGCAGTACTTC	CASSLASGRGEQYF
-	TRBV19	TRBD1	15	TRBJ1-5	TGTGCCAGTAGCCAGACAGGGTCTTGGCATCAGCCCCAGCATTTT	CASSQTGSWHQPQHF
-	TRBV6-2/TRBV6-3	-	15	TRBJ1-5	TGTGCCAGCAGTTCGGGAGAAACAACAACCCAGCCCCAGCATTTT	CASSSGETTTQPQHF
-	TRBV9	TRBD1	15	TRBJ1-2	TGTGCCAGCAGCACCCTGGGGACAGGGCTCTATGGCTACACCTTC	CASSTLGTGLYGYTF
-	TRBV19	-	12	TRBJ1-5	TGTGCCAGTAAGGGGTGGGGGGGGCCCCAGCATTTT	CASKGWGGPQHF
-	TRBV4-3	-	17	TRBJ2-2	TGCGCCAGCAGCCAAGAATGGGTAGGAGCGAACACCGGGGAGCTGTTTTTT	CASSQEWVGANTGELFF
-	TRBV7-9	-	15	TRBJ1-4	TGTGCCAGCAGCCCCCCGGGACTACCTAATGAAAAACTGTTTTTT	CASSPPGLPNEKLFF
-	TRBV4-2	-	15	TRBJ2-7	TGTGCCAGCAGCCAAGATGTACAGGCCACCTACGAGCAGTACTTC	CASSQDVQATYEQYF
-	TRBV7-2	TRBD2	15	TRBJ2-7	TGTGCCAGCAGCCTAAACTTAGCGGGAGGTGGCGAGCAGTACTTC	CASSLNLAGGGEQYF
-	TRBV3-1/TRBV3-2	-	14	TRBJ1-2	TGTGCCAGCAGCCAAGGCCCAGGGCGCTATGGCTACACCTTC	CASSQGPGRYGYTF
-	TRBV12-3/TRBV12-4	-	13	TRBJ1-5	TGTGCCAGCAGCCCTGTTGGAGGTCAGCCCCAGCATTTT	CASSPVGGQPQHF
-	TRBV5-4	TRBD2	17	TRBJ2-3	TGTGCCAGCAGCTCCTTTCTAGCGGGAGCGAGCACAGATACGCAGTATTTT	CASSSFLAGASTDTQYF
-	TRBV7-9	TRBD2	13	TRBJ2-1	TGTGCCAGCAGCTTCGGACTAGTCAATGAGCAGTTCTTC	CASSFGLVNEQFF
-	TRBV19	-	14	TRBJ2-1	TGTGCCAGCAATCGGAGGTCGAACTACAATGAGCAGTTCTTC	CASNRRSNYNEQFF
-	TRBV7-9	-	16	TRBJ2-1	TGTGCCAGCAGCTTAGATCCCCGACAGGCCAATAATGAGCAGTTCTTC	CASSLDPRQANNEQFF
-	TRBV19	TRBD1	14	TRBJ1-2	TGTGCCAGTAGTTCAAGGGGACAGTCTAATGGCTACACCTTC	CASSSRGQSNGYTF
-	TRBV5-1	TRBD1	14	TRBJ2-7	TGCGCCAGCAGCTTGGGACAGGGGGCACACGAGCAGTACTTC	CASSLGQGAHEQYF
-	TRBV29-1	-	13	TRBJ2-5	TGCAGCGTTGGGGCTAGCGTGGGAGAGACCCAGTACTTC	CSVGASVGETQYF
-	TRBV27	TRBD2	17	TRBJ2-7	TGTGCCAGCAGTTTTCGACTAGCGGGGATGAGAGCCTACGAGCAGTACTTC	CASSFRLAGMRAYEQYF
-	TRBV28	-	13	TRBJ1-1	TGTGCCAGCAGTCGACAGCTGAACACTGAAGCTTTCTTT	CASSRQLNTEAFF
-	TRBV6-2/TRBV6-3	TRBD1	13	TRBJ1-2	TGTGCCAGCAGTTACGGGACAGGGGGAGGCTACACCTTC	CASSYGTGGGYTF
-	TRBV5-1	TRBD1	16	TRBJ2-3	TGCGCCAGCAGCTTGACCGGGACAGGGGGGAGAGATACGCAGTATTTT	CASSLTGTGGRDTQYF
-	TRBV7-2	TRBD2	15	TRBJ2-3	TGTGCCAGTACTAGCGGTTCTACTAGCACAGATACGCAGTATTTT	CASTSGSTSTDTQYF
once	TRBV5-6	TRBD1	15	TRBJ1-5	TGTGCCAGCAGCTCCTGGGACAGGGAAAATCAGCCCCAGCATTTT	CASSSWDRENQPQHF
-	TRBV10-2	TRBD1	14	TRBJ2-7	TGCGCCAGCAGTACCGGGACAGGGGGCTTCGGGCAGTACTTC	CASSTGTGGFGQYF
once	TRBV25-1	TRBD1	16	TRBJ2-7	TGTGCCAGCAGTGAATACTGGGACAGGGGAGACTACGAGCAGTACTTC	CASSEYWDRGDYEQYF
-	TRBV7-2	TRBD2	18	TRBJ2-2	TGTGCCAGCAGCTTAGTAACCGACTCACTAGCGTACACCGGGGAGCTGTTTTTT	CASSLVTDSLAYTGELFF
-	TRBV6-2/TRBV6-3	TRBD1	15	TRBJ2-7	TGTGCCAGCAGTTACTCAGGGACAGCAACCTACGAGCAGTACTTC	CASSYSGTATYEQYF
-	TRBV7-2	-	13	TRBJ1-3	TGTGCCAGTAAGGACAGAAATGGAAACACCATATATTTT	CASKDRNGNTIYF
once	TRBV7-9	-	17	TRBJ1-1	TGTGCCAGCAGCTTAGCAGTCTTAGGGAGATCTAACACTGAAGCTTTCTTT	CASSLAVLGRSNTEAFF
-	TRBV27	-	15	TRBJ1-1	TGTGCCAGCAGTCCCCAGGGAATCATGAACACTGAAGCTTTCTTT	CASSPQGIMNTEAFF
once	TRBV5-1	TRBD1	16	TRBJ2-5	TGCGCCAGCAGCTCCGGACAGGGGGCCAACCAAGAGACCCAGTACTTC	CASSSGQGANQETQYF
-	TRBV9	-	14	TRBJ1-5	TGTGCCAGCAGCGTAGGGCAAGACTACCAGCCCCAGCATTTT	CASSVGQDYQPQHF
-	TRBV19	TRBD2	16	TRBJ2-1	TGTGCCAGTAGGGTTTGGGGGGAGGGAGTATGGAATGAGCAGTTCTTC	CASRVWGEGVWNEQFF
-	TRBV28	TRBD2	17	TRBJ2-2	TGTGCCAGTAAACGGTTGGGCGGGAGGGTAAACACCGGGGAGCTGTTTTTT	CASKRLGGRVNTGELFF
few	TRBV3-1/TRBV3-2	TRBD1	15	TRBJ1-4	TGTGCCAGCAGCATGAGACAGGGAGCTAATGAAAAACTGTTTTTT	CASSMRQGANEKLFF
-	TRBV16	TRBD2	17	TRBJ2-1	TGTGCCAGCAGCCTAAGATTCACTAGCGGGAGTTTCGATGAGCAGTTCTTC	CASSLRFTSGSFDEQFF
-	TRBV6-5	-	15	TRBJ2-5	TGTGCCAGCAGTTACTCGAACGCAGGCGGGGAGACCCAGTACTTC	CASSYSNAGGETQYF
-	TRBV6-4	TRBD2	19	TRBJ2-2	TGTGCCAGCAGTGACTGGGAGGGCCTTGACTTACAGAACACCGGGGAGCTGTTTTTT	CASSDWEGLDLQNTGELFF
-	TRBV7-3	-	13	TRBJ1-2	TGTGCCAGCAGCCCACAGACCGGTTATGGCTACACCTTC	CASSPQTGYGYTF
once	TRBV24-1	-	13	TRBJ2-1	TGTGCCACCAGCCGCTTGGGAGCAAATGAGCAGTTCTTC	CATSRLGANEQFF
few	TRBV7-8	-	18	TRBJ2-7	TGTGCCAGCAGCCTGGGGGGTCAGGGGGTCGGGAGTCCCCACGAGCAGTACTTC	CASSLGGQGVGSPHEQYF
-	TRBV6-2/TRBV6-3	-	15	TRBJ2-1	TGTGCCAGCAGTAGAACAGGGAGCTCCTACAATGAGCAGTTCTTC	CASSRTGSSYNEQFF
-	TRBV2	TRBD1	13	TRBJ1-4	TGTGCCAGCCTCGGGACAGGGGTAGAAAAACTGTTTTTT	CASLGTGVEKLFF
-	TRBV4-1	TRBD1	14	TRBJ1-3	TGCGCCAGCAGCCAAGGACGACAGGGAAGGACCATATATTTT	CASSQGRQGRTIYF
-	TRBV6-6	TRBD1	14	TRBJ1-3	TGTGCCAGCAGTCCACAGGGGTCTGGAAACACCATATATTTT	CASSPQGSGNTIYF
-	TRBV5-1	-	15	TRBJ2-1	TGCGCCAGCAGCTTGCATACAGGGCGGGACAATGAGCAGTTCTTC	CASSLHTGRDNEQFF